These 32 T cell receptor beta chains came from one sample sequenced in a study of blood T cells in healthy people across ages. For the second PCR, which ran for roughly 6 to 12 cycles, a sample-barcoded 5' primer and a J-beta primer mix were used. TCRdb re-analysed the 5' RACE reads in MiXCR, keeping a single row per CDR3 protein. The sample has 1 million to 1.2 million distinct CDR3 sequences, 35% to 40% seen once. Sequences were obtained from blood. All receptors come from a man younger than 35 in good health.

This clonotype has more than one count but fewer than ten. The chain joins TRBV14 to TRBJ2-4, with 8 bases matching TRBD1. The CDR3 sequence is 15 residues long. Losses at the gene ends were 3 bases for V and 7 bases for J; bases not matched to a gene: 8. Germline V gives CDR1 SGHDN, CDR2 FVKESK. CDR3 in amino acids: CASSHQGQVKNIQYF. The CDR3 DNA sequence: TGTGCCAGCAGCCACCAGGGACAGGTTAAGAACATTCAGTACTTC.

The sample holds a few counts of this clonotype. The V and J genes are TRBV3-1 and TRBJ2-4; D unresolved. CDR3 size: 12 residues. Germline CDR1 and CDR2: LGHDT and YNNKEL (reference sequence). Trimming took 0 bases from V and 15 from J, leaving 12 bases between them. CDR3 nucleotides: TGTGCCAGCAGCCAAGATAGGGCTGTTCGGTACTTC. This translates into CASSQDRAVRYF.

This clonotype has just a few counts. The chain carries TRBV5-1 and TRBJ1-2; maybe TRBD1 (5 bases). The germline V gene encodes CDR1 SGHRS and CDR2 YFSETQ. Trimming shortened V by 7 bases and J by 4 bases, and 11 bases separated the two germline ends. This CDR3 contains 12 residues. The CDR3 region has the DNA TGCGCCAGCCACGGGGACGGCTATGGCTACACCTTC. Its translation: CASHGDGYGYTF.

The sample holds one count of this clonotype. A much larger clone is a single base away; this may be a read error. The J gene is TRBJ1-1, the V gene TRBV14; D is uncertain. V was trimmed by 1 base and J by 4 bases, leaving 13 bases between them. Per germline, CDR1 SGHDN and CDR2 FVKESK. The CDR3 contains 15 residues. This CDR3 is CASSQASRLATEAFF. CDR3 nucleotide sequence: TGTGCCAGCAGCCAAGCATCCAGGTTGGCCACTGAAGCTTTCTTT.

This clonotype was found a few times. The chain has TRBV4-3 and TRBJ2-1, with D perhaps matching TRBD2 (5 bases). Per the germline V gene, CDR1 is LGHNA and CDR2 is YSLEER. The V end was cut by 0 bases, the J end by 4 bases, with 7 bases between. The CDR3 extends over 14 amino acids. The CDR3 nucleotides read TGCGCCAGCAGCCAAGAGGAGCGGTACAATGAGCAGTTCTTC. It is translated as CASSQEERYNEQFF.

The table lists this clonotype with a few counts. The chain couples TRBV9 to TRBJ2-7, with TRBD1 matching 8 bases. V shed 3 bases, J shed 0 bases, and the junction held 5 bases outside the gene matches. Per germline, CDR1 SGDLS and CDR2 YYNGEE. The CDR3 spans 15 residues. The CDR3 region is CASSADRGPSYEQYF. CDR3 nucleotide sequence: TGTGCCAGCAGCGCCGACAGGGGACCCTCCTACGAGCAGTACTTC. The whole variable domain, filled in from reference TRBV9 and TRBJ2-7, reads DSGVTQTPKHLITATGQRVTLRCSPRSGDLSVYWYQQSLDQGLQFLIQYYNGEERAKGNILERFSAQQFPDLHSELNLSSLELGDSALYFCASSADRGPSYEQYFGPGTRLTVT.

The chain is built from TRBV20-1 and TRBJ2-1; D could derive from TRBD1 or TRBD2 (6 bases each). V lost 7 bases, J lost 4 bases, and 11 bases lay in between. The length of the CDR3 is 12 residues. Looked up from germline, CDR1 is DFQATT and CDR2 is SNEGSKA (reference sequence). The CDR3 nucleotides are TGCAGTGTCGGGGGCGCTTACAATGAGCAGTTCTTC. Protein product: CSVGGAYNEQFF.

The chain couples TRBV5-1 to TRBJ2-1; perhaps TRBD2 as D (5 bases). Germline assignment: CDR1 SGHRS and CDR2 YFSETQ. The CDR3 is 14 amino acids. Trimming removed 3 bases at V and 10 bases at J, with 17 bases between. The DNA for the CDR3 is TGCGCCAGCAGCTATCAGGACTCCTCCTACGAGCAGTTCTTC. Translation: CASSYQDSSYEQFF.

This clonotype was detected only a few times. The chain recombines TRBV29-1 with TRBJ1-3; D is undetermined. V was clipped by 5 bases and J by 0 bases, with 11 bases between them. Germline-derived CDR1 and CDR2 are SQVTM and ANQGSEA. The CDR3 loop spans 14 amino acids. The CDR3: CSVRRGNSGNTIYF. The CDR3 DNA is TGCAGCGTTCGCCGCGGGAACTCTGGAAACACCATATATTTT. Based on the CDR3 plus reference TRBV29-1 and TRBJ1-3, the full variable domain is SAVISQKPSRDICQRGTSLTIQCQVDSQVTMMFWYRQQPGQSLTLIATANQGSEATYESGFVIDKFPISRPNLTFSTLTVSNMSPEDSSIYLCSVRRGNSGNTIYFGEGSWLTVV.

In its sample, this clonotype was seen once. The genes are TRBV28 and TRBJ2-7, with unresolved D. The germline gives CDR1 MDHEN, CDR2 SYDVKM. Trimming cost V 7 bases and J 7 bases, with 14 bases left between them. This CDR3 region has 12 residues. The DNA of the CDR3 is TGTGCCAGCACCCTACTGGGGAATGAGCAGTACTTC. Translated, it gives CASTLLGNEQYF.

This clonotype turned up a few times. V and J are TRBV9 and TRBJ1-5, with a tentative D call TRBD1 (6 bases). V was pared by 3 bases and J by 4 bases, with 11 bases between. The V gene's germline CDR1 is SGDLS and CDR2 YYNGEE. CDR3 length: 14 residues. CDR3 nucleotide sequence: TGTGCCAGCAGCGCAGAGACAGGAAATCAGCCCCAGCATTTT. It translates to CASSAETGNQPQHF.

This chain connects TRBV12-5 to TRBJ2-3; 9 bases agree with TRBD1. V was clipped by 1 base and J by 4 bases; unmatched bases: 18. Germline V gene lookup returns CDR1 LGHNT and CDR2 FRNRAP. The CDR3 contains 20 residues. Here the CDR3 reads CASGLDMNLAGTGLPDTQYF. In DNA, the CDR3 is TGTGCTAGTGGTTTGGACATGAACCTGGCCGGGACAGGGTTACCAGATACGCAGTATTTT. Full variable domain (outside the CDR3, taken from reference TRBV12-5 and TRBJ2-3): DARVTQTPRHKVTEMGQEVTMRCQPILGHNTVFWYRQTMMQGLELLAYFRNRAPLDDSGMPKDRFSAEMPDATLATLKIQPSEPRDSAVYFCASGLDMNLAGTGLPDTQYFGPGTRLTVL.

The chain employs TRBV9 and TRBJ1-1; 8 positions agree with TRBD1. Trimming took 4 bases from V and 6 from J; bases not matched to a gene: 8. Germline CDR1 is SGDLS and CDR2 is YYNGEE. The CDR3 totals 14 residues. The CDR3 loop reads CASSPDRGVSEAFF. As DNA, the CDR3 is TGTGCCAGCAGCCCAGACAGGGGTGTCTCTGAAGCTTTCTTT. The whole variable domain, filled in from reference TRBV9 and TRBJ1-1, reads DSGVTQTPKHLITATGQRVTLRCSPRSGDLSVYWYQQSLDQGLQFLIQYYNGEERAKGNILERFSAQQFPDLHSELNLSSLELGDSALYFCASSPDRGVSEAFFGQGTRLTVV.

The chain links TRBV28 to TRBJ1-1; a possible D gene is TRBD1 (6 bases). Trimming left V 10 bases short and J 5 bases short, with 20 bases between. This CDR3 comprises 14 residues. CDR1 is MDHEN, CDR2 SYDVKM, per germline. The CDR3 here is CATERTGLGTEAFF. CDR3 sequence (DNA): TGTGCCACCGAGAGAACAGGGTTAGGGACTGAAGCTTTCTTT.

This clonotype was detected only a few times. This sequence joins TRBV2 and TRBJ2-3; 9 positions match TRBD2. This CDR3 is 15 amino acids long. Germline-derived CDR1 and CDR2 are SNHLY and FYNNEI. V dropped 1 base and J dropped 4; count of bases not matched to a gene: 3. The CDR3 nucleotides are TGTGCCAGCAGTGAAGGACGCGGGGGGGCAGATACGCAGTATTTT. Encoded protein: CASSEGRGGADTQYF.

V gene TRBV7-9 combines with J gene TRBJ2-1; 10 bases are shared with TRBD2. The CDR3 totals 18 residues. Germline-derived CDR1 and CDR2 are SEHNR and FQNEAQ (reference sequence). The V segment lost 3 bases and the J segment 0 bases; nucleotides outside the gene matches: 8. The CDR3 nucleotides read TGTGCCAGCAGCTTCCCTAGCGGGGGAGAAAGCTCCTACAATGAGCAGTTCTTC. Protein: CASSFPSGGESSYNEQFF. Using reference TRBV7-9 and TRBJ2-1 for the parts outside the CDR3, the full variable domain is DTGVSQNPRHKITKRGQNVTFRCDPISEHNRLYWYRQTLGQGPEFLTYFQNEAQLEKSRLLSDRFSAERPKGSFSTLEIQRTEQGDSAMYLCASSFPSGGESSYNEQFFGPGTRLTVL.

The rearrangement links TRBV28 to TRBJ2-7, with D possibly TRBD1 on 6 matching bases. Germline CDR1 is MDHEN and CDR2 is SYDVKM. Trimming took 5 bases from V and 7 from J, leaving 21 bases between them. The CDR3 has 15 residues. CDR3 residues: CASSTHLDSYNEQYF. The DNA for the CDR3 is TGTGCCAGCAGTACCCATCTGGACAGTTACAATGAGCAGTACTTC.

This clonotype has more than one count but fewer than ten. The CDR3 DNA sequence: TGTGCCACCACCACAGGGTCGAACACTGAAGCTTTCTTT. As protein: CATTTGSNTEAFF. The chain uses TRBV15 and TRBJ1-1; a possible D gene is TRBD1 (6 bases). Germline V gives CDR1 LNHNV, CDR2 YYDKDF (reference sequence). V lost 7 bases to trimming and J lost 1 base, with 10 bases between them. The CDR3 length is 13 residues.

The V gene is TRBV20-1, the J gene TRBJ2-3, with TRBD2 matching 13 bases. There are 16 residues in the CDR3. V trimming: 3 bases; J trimming: 2 bases; junction bases outside the gene matches: 5. Germline values: CDR1 DFQATT, CDR2 SNEGSKA (reference sequence). The CDR3 DNA reads TGCAGTGCTAGGACTAGCGGGGGGTGGGACACAGATACGCAGTATTTT. As protein: CSARTSGGWDTDTQYF.

This chain uses TRBV4-1 with TRBJ1-1, with D unclear. Trimming pared 0 bases from V and 2 bases from J, leaving 7 bases between. The CDR3 contains 14 residues. The V gene's germline CDR1 is MGHRA and CDR2 YSYEKL. Here the CDR3 DNA reads TGCGCCAGCAGCCAAGATAAGATAAACACTGAAGCTTTCTTT. Encoded protein: CASSQDKINTEAFF.

The chain has TRBV2 and TRBJ1-5, with a weak D call TRBD1 (6 bases). Germline V gives CDR1 SNHLY, CDR2 FYNNEI. The length of the CDR3 is 15 residues. The germline V and J ends were trimmed by 6 bases and 2 bases, with 14 bases remaining between them. The CDR3 DNA reads TGTGCCAGCAGCGGGGACATGGGGGGCAATCAGCCCCAGCATTTT. Its translation: CASSGDMGGNQPQHF.

Details on this clonotype: A much bigger clone sits one base away, suggesting this may be a read error. This rearrangement joins TRBV25-1 to TRBJ1-2; D is perhaps TRBD1 (5 bases). CDR1 and CDR2 (germline): MGHDK, SYGVNS. The CDR3 has 12 residues. The CDR3 here is CASSEGGSGYAF. In DNA form, the CDR3 reads TGTGCCAGCAGTGAAGGGGGATCTGGCTACGCCTTC.

Written as DNA, the CDR3 is TGCGCCAGCAGCCCTCGGGGACGGGACATTCAGTACTTC. Encoded protein: CASSPRGRDIQYF. The chain couples TRBV5-1 to TRBJ2-4; D tentatively reads TRBD1 or TRBD2 (5 bases each). The CDR3 totals 13 residues. CDR1 and CDR2 from the germline V gene are SGHRS and YFSETQ. The V and J ends lost 4 bases and 8 bases respectively, with 13 bases between them.

This rearrangement joins TRBV6-5 to TRBJ1-1; D is unresolved. Germline V lookup: CDR1 MNHEY, CDR2 SVGAGI. This CDR3 is 14 amino acids long. V shed 6 bases and J shed 1 base, with 12 bases lying between them. The CDR3 region is CASSHVAGNTEAFF. The CDR3 nucleotides read TGTGCCAGCAGCCACGTAGCGGGGAACACTGAAGCTTTCTTT.

The chain couples TRBV9 to TRBJ1-2; D call uncertain. The length of the CDR3 is 14 residues. Germline V gene data show CDR1 as SGDLS and CDR2 as YYNGEE. Between the trimmed V and J ends, which lost 0 bases and 5 bases, there was a span of 11 bases. CDR3 sequence: CASSVGDGIYGYTF. CDR3 bases: TGTGCCAGCAGCGTAGGCGATGGGATATATGGCTACACCTTC.

This clonotype was seen more than once but under ten times. The chain couples TRBV20-1 to TRBJ1-2; TRBD1 matches 8 bases. CDR3 size: 14 residues. Per germline, CDR1 DFQATT and CDR2 SNEGSKA (reference sequence). With 0 bases clipped from V and 6 bases from J, the junction kept 6 bases outside the gene matches. CDR3 nucleotides: TGCAGTGCTAGAGATGGACAGGGTGAGGATGGCTACACCTTC. Translation: CSARDGQGEDGYTF.

This clonotype was detected a few times. The gene calls are TRBV20-1 and TRBJ1-2; D is undetermined. In germline, CDR1 is DFQATT, CDR2 SNEGSKA (reference sequence). The CDR3 contains 11 residues. The V gene lost 3 bases and the J gene lost 11 bases, with 13 bases spanning the gap. The CDR3 nucleotides read TGCAGTGCTAGGGGTTATGGTCGGTACACCTTC. Encoded protein: CSARGYGRYTF.

In this sample, this clonotype turned up a few times. The rearrangement links TRBV7-2 to TRBJ1-5; D remains unclear. CDR1 is SGHTA and CDR2 is FQGNSA in the germline V gene. The length of the CDR3 is 15 residues. The germline V and J ends were trimmed by 2 bases and 6 bases, with 14 bases remaining between them. DNA for the CDR3: TGTGCCAGCAGCTTAAATCATGAACCCCCTCAGCCCCAGCATTTT. Protein: CASSLNHEPPQPQHF. Together with reference TRBV7-2 and TRBJ1-5, the CDR3 gives the full variable domain: GAGVSQSPSNKVTEKGKDVELRCDPISGHTALYWYRQSLGQGLEFLIYFQGNSAPDKSGLPSDRFSAERTGGSVSTLTIQRTQQEDSAVYLCASSLNHEPPQPQHFGDGTRLSIL.

This clonotype was counted a few times. This chain joins TRBV7-2 and TRBJ2-7, with 7 bases matching TRBD1. V gave up 2 bases and J gave up 3 bases; unmatched junction bases: 4. CDR3 length: 14 amino acids. Germline CDR1 reads SGHTA; CDR2 reads FQGNSA. This CDR3 is CASSLRDSGYEQYF. The CDR3 nucleotides are TGTGCCAGCAGCTTACGGGACAGCGGCTACGAGCAGTACTTC.

The V gene is TRBV7-9, the J gene TRBJ2-2; D gene unclear. Germline CDR1 and CDR2: SEHNR and FQNEAQ (reference sequence). V was cut by 5 bases and J by 6 bases, with 10 bases left in between. CDR3 length: 13 residues. The CDR3 loop is CASSPQASGELFF. CDR3 nucleotide sequence: TGTGCCAGCAGCCCACAAGCTTCCGGGGAGCTGTTTTTT. Full variable domain (remainder filled in from reference TRBV7-9 and TRBJ2-2): DTGVSQNPRHKITKRGQNVTFRCDPISEHNRLYWYRQTLGQGPEFLTYFQNEAQLEKSRLLSDRFSAERPKGSFSTLEIQRTEQGDSAMYLCASSPQASGELFFGEGSRLTVL.

In its sample, this clonotype was seen many times. This sequence joins TRBV14 and TRBJ2-3, with D unclear. Trimming shortened V by 6 bases and J by 10 bases, and 11 bases separated the two germline ends. The CDR3 consists of 11 residues. Germline CDR1 and CDR2: SGHDN and FVKESK. In nucleotides, the CDR3 is TGTGCCAGCAGTGTCAAGCATGCGCAGTATTTT. Its translation: CASSVKHAQYF.

This chain connects TRBV12-3 or TRBV12-4 to TRBJ2-2; a weak D match, TRBD2 (7 bases). Trimming took 7 bases from V and 0 from J, leaving 15 bases between them. The CDR3 contains 16 residues. This CDR3 reads CASNPEGGANTGELFF. For the CDR3, the DNA is TGTGCCAGCAACCCAGAGGGGGGGGCGAACACCGGGGAGCTGTTTTTT.